The rows below give T cell receptor beta chains drawn from one sample of a study of blood T cell repertoires in COVID-19. The data were produced by immunoSEQ multiplex PCR, yet TCRdb's version contains in-frame clones alone and is incomplete. The repertoire consists of roughly 150,000 clones, with 70% to 90% occurring once and the leading ten covering 2.5% to 3%. Sequenced: peripheral blood. The receptor set was obtained from a woman aged 80 or older with COVID-19, enrolled during active disease. The CDR3 runs from the conserved cysteine through the conserved F or W. Fields, in order: J gene, clone size, D gene, V gene, CDR3 protein, CDR3 DNA. The D gene is left open where the match is weak. Not every row has a clone size; where given, it reads once, few, many or a size class.

>TRBJ2-7|.|TRBD1|TRBV19
CASSIGRGLYEQYF
TGTGCCAGTAGTATCGGCAGGGGGCTGTACGAGCAGTACTTC
>TRBJ2-6|.|.|TRBV9
CASSVETVLGANVLTF
TGTGCCAGCAGCGTAGAAACCGTACTAGGGGCCAACGTCCTGACTTTC
>TRBJ2-3|.|.|TRBV7-9
CASSLAYGHDRDTQYF
TGTGCCAGCAGCTTAGCGTATGGACACGACAGAGATACGCAGTATTTT
>TRBJ1-1|.|.|TRBV21-1
CASSIPQGGSTEAFF
TGTGCCAGCAGCATCCCCCAGGGGGGTAGTACTGAAGCTTTCTTT
>TRBJ2-5|few|.|TRBV14
CASSPGLDETQYF
TGTGCCAGCAGCCCGGGTCTTGATGAGACCCAGTACTTC
>TRBJ2-7|.|TRBD1|TRBV7-9
CASRPQGSWTRQYF
TGTGCCAGCAGACCACAGGGGAGTTGGACGCGGCAGTACTTC
>TRBJ1-4|.|.|TRBV18
CASSPPGEKLFF
TGTGCCAGCTCACCACCGGGCGAAAAACTGTTTTTT
>TRBJ1-2|.|.|TRBV29-1
CSVDWTSPDYGYTF
TGCAGCGTTGATTGGACAAGCCCGGACTATGGCTACACCTTC
>TRBJ2-7|.|TRBD1|TRBV7-2
CASSLVGDRTREQYF
TGTGCCAGCAGCTTAGTAGGGGACAGGACACGAGAGCAGTACTTC
>TRBJ2-7|.|TRBD2|TRBV6-6
CATGTSGSYEQYF
TGTGCCACAGGGACTAGCGGATCCTACGAGCAGTACTTC
>TRBJ1-2|once|.|TRBV20-1
CSASFGGNYGYTF
TGCAGTGCTAGTTTCGGGGGAAACTATGGCTACACCTTC
>TRBJ2-3|.|TRBD2|TRBV24-1
CATSDPATSGGADTQYF
TGTGCCACCAGTGATCCCGCGACTAGCGGGGGGGCAGATACGCAGTATTTT
>TRBJ1-2|.|.|TRBV20-1
CSAPVGGGYTF
TGCAGTGCCCCTGTCGGGGGGGGCTACACCTTC
>TRBJ2-4|.|TRBD2|TRBV7-7
CASSSRTSRGADIQYF
TGTGCTAGCAGCTCCCGGACTAGCCGGGGGGCGGACATTCAGTACTTC
>TRBJ2-7|.|TRBD1|TRBV29-1
CSVEGTGMAEQYF
TGCAGCGTTGAGGGGACAGGGATGGCCGAGCAGTACTTC
>TRBJ1-6|.|TRBD1|TRBV2
CASKRDRDNSPLHF
TGTGCCAGCAAAAGGGACAGGGATAATTCACCCCTCCACTTT
>TRBJ1-5|few|TRBD1|TRBV27
CASSLWTGANRNQPQHF
TGTGCCAGCAGTTTATGGACAGGGGCAAATCGCAATCAGCCCCAGCATTTT
>TRBJ1-2|.|.|TRBV7-2
CASSLTPVSGGYTF
TGTGCCAGCAGCTTAACCCCTGTCTCCGGGGGCTACACCTTC
>TRBJ2-3|once|TRBD2|TRBV5-1
CASSRTSGRAYTDTQYF
TGCGCCAGCAGCCGGACTAGCGGGAGGGCTTATACAGATACGCAGTATTTT
>TRBJ2-1|.|.|TRBV19
CASSARLGIYNEQFF
TGTGCCAGTAGTGCTCGACTAGGAATATACAATGAGCAGTTCTTC
>TRBJ2-7|.|TRBD1|TRBV7-2
CASSLALLRDRGNEQYF
TGTGCCAGCAGCTTAGCGCTACTTAGGGACAGGGGCAACGAGCAGTACTTC
>TRBJ1-4|.|TRBD1|TRBV2
CASSETGGRTEKLFF
TGTGCCAGCAGTGAGACAGGGGGCCGAACTGAAAAACTGTTTTTT
>TRBJ1-1|.|TRBD1|TRBV29-1
CSARTGGRTEAFF
TGCAGTGCTCGGACAGGGGGTCGCACTGAAGCTTTCTTT
>TRBJ1-6|.|.|TRBV27
CASSLSWGGLTPLHF
TGTGCCAGCAGTTTATCTTGGGGCGGTCTCACACCCCTCCACTTT
>TRBJ1-3|.|.|TRBV5-6
CAARRAFGNTIYF
TGTGCAGCACGCAGGGCTTTCGGAAACACCATATATTTT
>TRBJ2-7|.|.|TRBV9
CASSVGVSDEQYF
TGTGCCAGCAGCGTCGGGGTAAGTGACGAGCAGTACTTC
>TRBJ2-7|.|TRBD2|TRBV27
CASSFAGAGEQYF
TGTGCCAGCAGTTTTGCGGGAGCCGGGGAGCAGTACTTC